The clone carrying this TCR beta chain appeared a single time. The PCR contained 60 Vbeta and 13 Jbeta primers. The data were produced by immunoSEQ multiplex PCR, yet TCRdb's version contains in-frame clones alone and is incomplete. The data contain some 120,000 clones, roughly 15% of them singletons. These data originate in a study of cytomegalovirus exposure and HLA in healthy donors. The CDR3 contains 18 residues. With V trimmed by 3 bases and J by 0 bases, 11 bases remained unmatched. In germline, CDR1 is SGHNT, CDR2 YENEEA. What was sequenced was PBMCs. The sequence came from a female donor in good health and CMV-seropositive. This chain joins TRBV11-3 and TRBJ1-3, with TRBD1 matching over 7 bases. CDR3 bases: TGTGCCAGCAGCTTTTTCGTTGAGCAGGGGGGCTCTGGAAACACCATATATTTT. Translating it yields CASSFFVEQGGSGNTIYF.